This T cell receptor (beta chain) was sequenced in a study of CD4 and CD8 cells across lung adenocarcinoma regions. For this clonotype: At one end, the junction sequence differs from germline, possibly due to a read error.

The patients had localized lung adenocarcinoma, a non-small cell subtype. TCRdb re-called the PCR reads through MiXCR, storing one row per CDR3 protein. The profile shows 20,000 to 30,000 distinct CDR3 sequences, 45% to 50% of them singletons. This sequence was found in a male donor with lung adenocarcinoma. The CD4 and CD8 labels of this study may be unreliable. Sequenced material: CD8+ T cells from the center of a lung tumor.

CDR3 DNA sequence: TGTGCCAGCAGTTACTCGAGGGGTAGGAGGCCTCAAAGGTGCACCGGGGCGCTGTATTTT. Encoded protein: CASSYSRGRRPQRCTGALYF. This sequence joins TRBV6-8 and TRBJ2-2, with D possibly called TRBD1 or TRBD2 (5 bases each). Per germline, CDR1 MNHGY and CDR2 SAAAGT. The length of the CDR3 is 20 residues.